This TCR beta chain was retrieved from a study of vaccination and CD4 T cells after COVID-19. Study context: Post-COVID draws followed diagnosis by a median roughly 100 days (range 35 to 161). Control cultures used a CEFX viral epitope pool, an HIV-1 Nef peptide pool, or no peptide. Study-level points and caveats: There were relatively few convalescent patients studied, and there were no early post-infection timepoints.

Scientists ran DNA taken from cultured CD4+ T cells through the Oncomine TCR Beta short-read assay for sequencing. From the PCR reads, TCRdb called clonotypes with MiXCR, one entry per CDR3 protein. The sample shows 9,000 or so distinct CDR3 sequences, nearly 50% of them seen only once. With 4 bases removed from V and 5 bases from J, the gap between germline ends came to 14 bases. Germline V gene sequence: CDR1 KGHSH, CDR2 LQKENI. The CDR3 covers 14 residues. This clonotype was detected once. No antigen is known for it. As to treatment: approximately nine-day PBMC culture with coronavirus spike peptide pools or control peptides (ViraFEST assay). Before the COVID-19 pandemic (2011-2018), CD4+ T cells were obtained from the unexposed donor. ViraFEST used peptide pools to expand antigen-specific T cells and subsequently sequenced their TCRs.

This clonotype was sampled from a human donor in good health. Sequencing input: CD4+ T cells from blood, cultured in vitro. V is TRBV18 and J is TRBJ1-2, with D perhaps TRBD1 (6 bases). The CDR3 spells CASSQTGQNYGYTF. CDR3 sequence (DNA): TGTGCCAGCTCACAGACCGGACAGAATTATGGCTACACCTTC.